Below, one T cell receptor (beta chain) is given with its context. Its antigen remains unidentified. Base qualities are not recorded, but no much larger clone differs from it by a single base. This sample is drawn from a study of T cell responses to AZD1222 COVID-19 vaccine (dated by TCRdb to the early 2020s). A note on the overall study: TCR sequencing covered 230 to 250 trial participants: 200 to 220 given two doses of AZD1222 and 26 given two doses of MenACWY control vaccine. Trial participants were enrolled by age into subgroups of 18-55, 56-69 and 70-plus years, and roughly 160, 29 and 62 TCR-sequenced participants, respectively, were included in these subgroups.

The CDR3 regions of human TCRbeta chains were analyzed by immunosequencing. From the authors' description of their analysis: Repertoire TCRs were matched against a reference library of SARS-CoV-2-specific TCRs generated with the MIRA antigen-specificity platform. Breadth was defined as the fraction of unique TCRs that were SARS-CoV-2-associated, and depth was defined as the fraction of total T cells that were SARS-CoV-2-associated. Using the MIRA data, each spike-specific TCR was assigned both to the spike region to which the TCR was reactive and to a CD4 or CD8 class. Log10-transformed breadth and depth values were compared by one-way ANOVA with Sidak's multiple comparisons tests. What TCRdb holds here is the immuneACCESS table cut down to in-frame rearrangements. Part of the clones is not present; checked against another copy, under half of the missing clones reflect an unresolved V gene, and the others are unexplained. V and J calls and clone size come straight from that table; D and trimming were deduced from the DNA. The sample table records approximately 70,000 clones; 88% of these occur just once. The leading ten clones occupy approximately 5% of the sample.

Including cysteine and phenylalanine, the CDR3 has 18 amino acids. This entry keeps only the CDR3 DNA: 54 bases, framed from base 1. V loses 0 bases at its end and J loses 5 bases; junction bases beyond the gene matches: 13. CDR1 and CDR2, looked up from the germline V gene, are SGHRS and YFSETQ. What the work shows at the level of the full study, not this receptor alone: Because no samples from the day 14 peak response were available, repertoires could be characterized only after the peak T cell response. Most participants were white British and females outnumbered males, and the authors suggested that clonal diversity may have been underestimated. Conclusions about previously exposed vaccinees are limited because only six or seven AZD1222 recipients were SARS-CoV-2 seropositive at baseline. In the small 56-69-year group, the increase in depth fell short of significance, most likely because of low power. Nearly half of unique spike-specific TCRs reportedly recognized epitopes outside regions mutated in the B.1.351 and B.1.1.7 variants. The whole spike protein was spanned by vaccine-associated CD4 TCRs, and dominant responses were seen in regions 160-218 and 743-854. A significant rise in spike-specific TCR breadth and depth was observed after two AZD1222 doses relative to day 0 and relative to MenACWY recipients.

The time point label on this specimen signifies: about 28 days (+/-7) after the second vaccine dose. The treatment or condition label of this sample denotes: meningococcal conjugate vaccine given as trial control. Samples from vaccinated people were obtained from the UK trials COV001 and COV002, which included a single-blind randomized controlled phase 2/3 trial of AZD1222 (ChAdOx1 nCoV-19) in healthy adults. For TCRbeta chain sequencing, PBMC samples were collected from trial participants at day 0 and at day 28 after the second dose. This receptor was obtained from an adult who received the MenACWY meningococcal vaccine as a control. The chain employs TRBV5-1 and TRBJ1-2; 10 junctional bases match TRBD1. The starting material was peripheral blood, obtained 28 days after the second dose of the MenACWY control vaccine. The CDR3: CASSLDEPGTGVSYGYTF. The nucleotides are TGCGCCAGCAGCTTGGACGAGCCCGGGACAGGGGTTAGTTATGGCTACACCTTC.